This T cell receptor beta chain appears in the sequencing data of a study of control samples from healthy donors and cancer patients. The assay was immunoSEQ multiplex PCR, and TCRdb's table has in-frame clones only and misses some. The sample contains about 120,000 clones, roughly 92% of which appear only once. CDR1 SGHTA and CDR2 FQGNSA come from the germline V gene. Trimming cost V 5 bases and J 9 bases; bases outside gene matches: 14. This CDR3 has 15 amino acids. This chain links TRBV7-2 with TRBJ2-7; 9 nucleotides line up with TRBD1. This sequence originates from a man between 18 and 35 years old in good health. The source material was blood. DNA for the CDR3: TGTGCCAGCAGCGCCCGACAGGGGGGCGCGAAACGGCAGTACTTC. Amino acid sequence: CASSARQGGAKRQYF.